The text below deals with one T cell receptor (beta chain). Clones were sequenced by immunoSEQ multiplex PCR, and TCRdb holds only the in-frame ones, with some missing. The data show under 300,000 clones, with about four fifths seen just once and 9.6% held by the top ten. The sample comes from a study of blood T cell repertoires in COVID-19. Study context: The analysed material was cDNA or gDNA that came from T cells, B-cell-depleted T cells, or PBMCs.

Trimming stripped 0 bases from V and 3 bases from J, with 14 bases between. This CDR3 is 16 amino acids long. Germline values: CDR1 SGDLS, CDR2 YYNGEE. This chain uses TRBV9 with TRBJ2-3; D is unclear. This clonotype was obtained from a woman older than 75 with acute or convalescent COVID-19. The sequencing sample was made of peripheral blood. CDR3 nucleotides: TGTGCCAGCAGCGTAGGAAGAGGTAGTTGGACAGATACGCAGTATTTT. This translates into CASSVGRGSWTDTQYF.